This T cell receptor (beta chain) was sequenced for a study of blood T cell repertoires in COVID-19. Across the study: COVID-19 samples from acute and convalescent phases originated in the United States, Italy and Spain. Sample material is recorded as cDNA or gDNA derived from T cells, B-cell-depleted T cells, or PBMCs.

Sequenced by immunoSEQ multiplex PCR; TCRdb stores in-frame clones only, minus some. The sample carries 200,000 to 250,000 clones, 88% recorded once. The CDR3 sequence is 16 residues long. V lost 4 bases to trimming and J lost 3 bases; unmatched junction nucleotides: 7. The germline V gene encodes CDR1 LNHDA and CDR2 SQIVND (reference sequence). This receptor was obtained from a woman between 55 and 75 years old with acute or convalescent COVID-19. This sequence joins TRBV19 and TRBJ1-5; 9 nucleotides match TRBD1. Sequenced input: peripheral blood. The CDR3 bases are TGTGCCAGTAGTAACCGGGACAGGGATGACAATCAGCCCCAGCATTTT. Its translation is CASSNRDRDDNQPQHF. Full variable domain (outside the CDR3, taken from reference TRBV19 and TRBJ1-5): DGGITQSPKYLFRKEGQNVTLSCEQNLNHDAMYWYRQDPGQGLRLIYYSQIVNDFQKGDIAEGYSVSREKKESFPLTVTSAQKNPTAFYLCASSNRDRDDNQPQHFGDGTRLSIL.